This T cell receptor (beta chain) was retrieved from a study of tissue T cells after allogeneic stem cell transplantation. Germline loops: CDR1 LGHDT, CDR2 YNNKEL (reference sequence). V was pared by 1 base and J by 9 bases, with 5 bases of the junction left unmatched. The CDR3 extends over 15 amino acids. TCRdb keeps only in-frame clones here, not all; method: immunoSEQ multiplex PCR. Here the sample spans approximately 10,000 clones, roughly 66% being singletons. This clonotype originated in a woman aged 18-50 years with breast cancer. Material: tissue from the jejunum, obtained at autopsy. This chain connects TRBV3-1 (or the pseudogene TRBV3-2) to TRBJ2-5; 13 bases match TRBD2. In DNA form, the CDR3 reads TGTGCCAGCAGCCAAGGGACTAGCGGGGGCCGGGCCCAGTACTTC. Translation gives CASSQGTSGGRAQYF.